Below, one T cell receptor beta chain is given with its context. The CDR3 spans 14 residues. Germline V gene lookup returns CDR1 PRHDT and CDR2 FYEKMQ (reference sequence). The ends were cut back, 3 bases at V and 1 base at J, with 9 bases in the middle. Original handling: Reference gene primer amplification gave nucleated cell count estimates. Sequencing used immunoSEQ multiplex PCR; TCRdb keeps in-frame clones, though not all of them. V, J and clone size derive from that table, while D and trimming were established from the DNA sequence. Of about 150,000 clones in the sample, approximately 80% were seen once. These data belong to a study of blood T cell repertoires in COVID-19.

The chain is built from TRBV13 and TRBJ1-1, with D unresolved. Sequencing was performed on peripheral blood. The receptor comes from a human donor in a cohort sampled during active COVID-19. The CDR3 DNA is TGTGCCAGCAGCTTGCGACTTCAGAACACTGAAGCTTTCTTT. It yields the protein CASSLRLQNTEAFF.